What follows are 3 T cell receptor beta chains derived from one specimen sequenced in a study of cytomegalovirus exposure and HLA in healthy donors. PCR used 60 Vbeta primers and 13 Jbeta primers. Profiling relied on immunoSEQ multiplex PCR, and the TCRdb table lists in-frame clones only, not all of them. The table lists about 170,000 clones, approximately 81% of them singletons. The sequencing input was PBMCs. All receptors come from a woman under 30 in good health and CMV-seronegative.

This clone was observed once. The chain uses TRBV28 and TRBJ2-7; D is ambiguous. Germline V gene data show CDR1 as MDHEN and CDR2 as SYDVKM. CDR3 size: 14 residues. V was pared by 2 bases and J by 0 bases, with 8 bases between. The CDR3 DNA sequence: TGTGCCAGCAGTTTAGGCTCCCTCTCCTACGAGCAGTACTTC. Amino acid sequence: CASSLGSLSYEQYF. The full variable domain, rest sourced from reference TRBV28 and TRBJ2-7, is DVKVTQSSRYLVKRTGEKVFLECVQDMDHENMFWYRQDPGLGLRLIYFSYDVKMKEKGDIPEGYSVSREKKERFSLILESASTNQTSMYLCASSLGSLSYEQYFGPGTRLTVT.

Here the CDR3 DNA reads TGTGCCAGCAGCGCGTCCCACAGGGGAGATCAGCCCCAGCATTTT. Its translation: CASSASHRGDQPQHF. The V gene is TRBV7-9, the J gene TRBJ1-5, with 7 bases identical to TRBD1. CDR3 size: 15 residues. Germline V gene sequence: CDR1 SEHNR, CDR2 FQNEAQ (reference sequence). Trimming took 5 bases from V and 5 from J; bases not matched to a gene: 9.

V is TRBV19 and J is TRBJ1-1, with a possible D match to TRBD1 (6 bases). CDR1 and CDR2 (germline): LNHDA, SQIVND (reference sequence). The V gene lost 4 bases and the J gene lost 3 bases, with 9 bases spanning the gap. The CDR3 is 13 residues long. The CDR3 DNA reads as TGTGCCAGTAGTAACAGGGTTGACACTGAAGCTTTCTTT. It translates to CASSNRVDTEAFF.